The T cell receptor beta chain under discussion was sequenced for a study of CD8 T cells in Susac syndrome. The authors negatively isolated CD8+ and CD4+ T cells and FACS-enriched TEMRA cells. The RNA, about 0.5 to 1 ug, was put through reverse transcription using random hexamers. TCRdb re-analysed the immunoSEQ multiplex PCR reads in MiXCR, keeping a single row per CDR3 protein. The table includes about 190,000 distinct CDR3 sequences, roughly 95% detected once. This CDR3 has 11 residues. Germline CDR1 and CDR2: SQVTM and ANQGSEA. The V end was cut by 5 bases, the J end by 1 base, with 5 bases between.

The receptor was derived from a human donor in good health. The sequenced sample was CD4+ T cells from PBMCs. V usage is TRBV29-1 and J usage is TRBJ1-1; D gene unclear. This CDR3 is CSVNTNTEAFF. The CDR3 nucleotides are TGCAGCGTTAACACGAACACTGAAGCTTTCTTT. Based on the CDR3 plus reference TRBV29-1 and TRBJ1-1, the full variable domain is SAVISQKPSRDICQRGTSLTIQCQVDSQVTMMFWYRQQPGQSLTLIATANQGSEATYESGFVIDKFPISRPNLTFSTLTVSNMSPEDSSIYLCSVNTNTEAFFGQGTRLTVV.